This TCR beta chain was retrieved from a study of blood T cells in healthy people across ages. A second 7 to 11 cycle PCR used barcoded and J-beta primers. TCRdb re-called the 5' RACE reads through MiXCR, storing one row per CDR3 protein. The sample shows about 680,000 distinct CDR3 sequences, around 45% of them seen only once. Study-wide results and caveats: Underestimates were what the diversity estimates from one million T cells were considered to be.

Comment on this clonotype: The antigen is not known.

Trimming took 6 bases from V and 3 from J; bases not matched to a gene: 16. The V gene's germline CDR1 is SGHDN and CDR2 FVKESK. The CDR3 spans 18 residues. The rearrangement joins TRBV14 to TRBJ2-7; 11 nucleotides agree with TRBD1. The TCR originated in a woman in her fifties or sixties in good health. The sample was blood. Here the CDR3 DNA reads TGTGCCAGCAGTTGGACAGGGGGCGTTGATGATCCAGGCTACGAGCAGTACTTC. This sequence encodes CASSWTGGVDDPGYEQYF.